A single sample is the source of the 32 T cell receptor beta chains below, sequenced in a study of cytomegalovirus exposure and HLA in healthy donors. Primers: 60 Vbeta forward and 13 Jbeta reverse. TCRdb keeps only in-frame clones here, not all; method: immunoSEQ multiplex PCR. The sample lists 150,000 to 200,000 clones; approximately 75% were seen once. Input material: PBMCs. These receptors originate from a man aged 45 to 65 in good health and CMV-seropositive.

This clone was detected only a few times. This rearrangement joins TRBV4-3 to TRBJ1-5, with D possibly TRBD1 on 6 matching bases. This CDR3 is built from 16 residues. The V gene's germline CDR1 is LGHNA and CDR2 YSLEER. The ends were cut back, 2 bases at V and 0 bases at J, with 11 bases in the middle. The CDR3 DNA reads as TGCGCCAGCAGCCAATTGGACAGTTATAGCAATCAGCCCCAGCATTTT. It codes for CASSQLDSYSNQPQHF.

The chain combines TRBV5-6 with TRBJ1-1; D remains ambiguous. Per the germline V gene, CDR1 is SGHDT and CDR2 is YYEEEE. CDR3 length: 15 amino acids. V was trimmed by 1 base and J by 4 bases, leaving 14 bases between them. CDR3 loop: CASSLISSRGTEAFF. DNA for the CDR3: TGTGCCAGCAGCTTGATTTCTTCACGGGGCACTGAAGCTTTCTTT.

The V and J genes are TRBV5-4 and TRBJ2-5; 9 positions agree with TRBD2. CDR1 SGHNT and CDR2 YYREEE come from the germline V gene (reference sequence). CDR3 size: 16 residues. The CDR3 protein is CAAGVWRGGRQETQYF. In DNA, the CDR3 is TGTGCGGCAGGGGTATGGCGGGGGGGTCGCCAAGAGACCCAGTACTTC.

This clone has a handful of counts. This chain joins TRBV11-2 and TRBJ2-3, with TRBD2 as a possible D gene (7 bases). The CDR3 totals 20 residues. Germline-derived CDR1 and CDR2 are SGHAT and FQNNGV. The germline V and J ends were trimmed by 0 bases and 2 bases, with 24 bases remaining between them. The CDR3 nucleotides read TGTGCCAGCAGCTTAGACTTAGTCGGCGGGGGCCCATTCTCCACAGATACGCAGTATTTT. Its translation: CASSLDLVGGGPFSTDTQYF.

The genes are TRBV23-1 and TRBJ1-5, with D unresolved. TRBV23-1 is reported as an ORF; its role is uncertain. This CDR3 is 15 amino acids long. V was clipped by 3 bases and J by 5 bases, with 14 bases between them. As DNA, the CDR3 is TGCGCCAGCAGTCATCCATCCATCGGAGATCAGCCCCAGCATTTT. Translating gives CASSHPSIGDQPQHF.

The chain couples TRBV11-2 to TRBJ2-5, with TRBD2 matching 11 bases. The trim removed 5 bases at V and 9 bases at J, leaving 8 bases unmatched. Germline-derived CDR1 and CDR2 are SGHAT and FQNNGV. This CDR3 spans 14 amino acids. For the CDR3, the DNA is TGTGCCAGCAGCCCTAGCGGGGGGCGATCCGCCCAGTACTTC. Translating it yields CASSPSGGRSAQYF.

The chain recombines TRBV5-1 with TRBJ1-4; TRBD1 matches 9 bases. Per germline, CDR1 SGHRS and CDR2 YFSETQ. The CDR3 is 19 amino acids. Trimming at V came to 1 base and at J to 4 bases, leaving 14 bases not matched to a gene. The CDR3 DNA is TGCGCCAGCAGCTTGTGGCCTCGGGACAGGGCATCAGTTAATGAAAAACTGTTTTTT. It is translated as CASSLWPRDRASVNEKLFF.

V is TRBV5-5 and J is TRBJ2-2, with 9 bases matching TRBD1. Trimming took 4 bases from V and 4 from J; bases not matched to a gene: 5. CDR3 length equals 15 residues. Germline V CDR1 and CDR2: SGHKS, YYEKEE (reference sequence). The chain's CDR3 is CASSPTGGATGELFF. As DNA, the CDR3 is TGTGCCAGCAGCCCGACAGGGGGGGCCACCGGGGAGCTGTTTTTT.

This clone was seen a handful of times. The rearrangement uses TRBV7-9 and TRBJ2-6, with 10 bases matching TRBD2. Germline-derived CDR1 and CDR2 are SEHNR and FQNEAQ (reference sequence). Losses at the gene ends were 2 bases for V and 0 bases for J; bases not matched to a gene: 7. The CDR3 spans 19 residues. CDR3 protein: CASSLLLAGAPSGANVLTF. The CDR3, as DNA: TGTGCCAGCAGCTTACTCCTAGCGGGGGCCCCCTCTGGGGCCAACGTCCTGACTTTC.

This clone appeared a few times. V and J are TRBV7-9 and TRBJ2-5; 11 nucleotides align to TRBD2. The closer fit of TRBJ2-7 to the DNA end suggests the J call may be wrong. The CDR3 sequence is 13 residues long. Germline CDR1 and CDR2: SEHNR and FQNEAQ (reference sequence). CDR3 loop: CASLLAGGVEQYF. CDR3 DNA sequence: TGTGCCAGTCTTCTAGCGGGGGGAGTCGAGCAGTACTTC.

The rearrangement joins TRBV6-6 to TRBJ2-3; tentative D call: TRBD1 (5 bases). CDR1 is MNHNY and CDR2 is SVGAGI in the germline V gene (reference sequence). The CDR3 runs to 12 residues. Trimming cost V 8 bases and J 8 bases, with 14 bases left between them. DNA for the CDR3: TGTGCCAGCCAGGGTCCGACACTTACGCAGTATTTT. This codes for CASQGPTLTQYF.

This clone was detected a few times. This chain connects TRBV5-4 to TRBJ1-4; the D gene is possibly TRBD1 (5 bases). The CDR3 totals 14 residues. V lost 3 bases and J 6 bases, leaving 12 bases between the germline ends. CDR1 is SGHNT, CDR2 YYREEE, per germline (reference sequence). In nucleotides, the CDR3 is TGTGCCAGCAGCTCCGAAACGGGGGATGAAAAACTGTTTTTT. Its translation is CASSSETGDEKLFF.

V is TRBV6-5 and J is TRBJ1-1; D gene uncertain. This CDR3 spans 14 amino acids. V gave up 2 bases and J gave up 10 bases, with 17 bases separating them. Germline values: CDR1 MNHEY, CDR2 SVGAGI. The chain's CDR3 is CASSYASGPPGAFF. CDR3 bases: TGTGCCAGCAGTTACGCCAGTGGCCCCCCGGGAGCTTTCTTT.

V and J are TRBV9 and TRBJ2-1; D possibly corresponds to TRBD1 (6 bases). With 4 bases removed from V and 3 bases from J, the gap between germline ends came to 14 bases. The V gene's germline CDR1 is SGDLS and CDR2 YYNGEE. The CDR3 length is 15 residues. The CDR3 nucleotides are TGTGCCAGCAGCAGAGCCGGGACAAGCTACAATGAGCAGTTCTTC. Translating it yields CASSRAGTSYNEQFF.

CDR3 protein: CAWSDDGQGGGYTF. In DNA form, the CDR3 reads TGTGCCTGGAGTGACGATGGACAGGGAGGAGGCTACACCTTC. The genes are TRBV30 and TRBJ1-2, with 8 bases identical to TRBD1. Looked up from germline, CDR1 is GTSNPN and CDR2 is SVGIG (reference sequence). The CDR3 is 14 amino acids. J lost 8 bases, V lost 1 base, and 9 bases had no gene match.

The CDR3 region is CASSQDQRGSYNSPLHF. The CDR3 nucleotides read TGCGCCAGCAGCCAAGATCAGAGGGGGTCCTATAATTCACCCCTCCACTTT. This chain joins TRBV4-1 and TRBJ1-6, with D possibly TRBD1 on 6 matching bases. This CDR3 spans 17 amino acids. V lost 0 bases and J lost 1, with 10 bases in between. CDR1 and CDR2 from the germline V gene are MGHRA and YSYEKL.

The J gene is TRBJ1-4, the V gene TRBV27; D call uncertain. The germline V and J ends were trimmed by 6 bases and 4 bases, with 9 bases remaining between them. The CDR3 sequence is 13 residues long. CDR1 is MNHEY and CDR2 is SMNVEV in the germline V gene (reference sequence). The CDR3 sequence: CASRPGINEKLFF. In nucleotides, the CDR3 is TGTGCCAGCAGACCAGGTATTAATGAAAAACTGTTTTTT.

The gene calls are TRBV4-3 and TRBJ2-7; tentatively, D is TRBD2 (6 bases). The germline V gene encodes CDR1 LGHNA and CDR2 YSLEER. The CDR3 runs to 17 residues. The V and J ends lost 4 bases and 0 bases respectively, with 19 bases between them. This chain's CDR3 is CASSLRTGSLDSYEQYF. The CDR3 DNA is TGCGCCAGCAGCCTACGGACCGGGAGCTTAGACTCCTACGAGCAGTACTTC.

The chain has TRBV7-9 and TRBJ1-1; perhaps TRBD1 as D (5 bases). The CDR3 is 12 residues long. The germline V gene has CDR1 SEHNR and CDR2 FQNEAQ (reference sequence). The ends were cut back, 4 bases at V and 6 bases at J, with 9 bases in the middle. CDR3 coding DNA: TGTGCCAGCAGCTCCATGACAGCTGAAGCTTTCTTT. This sequence encodes CASSSMTAEAFF.

With regard to this clone: One end of the junction does not line up with germline, which may come from a read error. The rearrangement uses TRBV7-2 and TRBJ2-7; TRBD1 matches 8 bases. The CDR3 sequence is 13 residues long. CDR1 is SGHTA and CDR2 is FQGNSA in the germline V gene. CDR3 in DNA: TGTGCCAGCAGTCTCACAGGGGGGTACGAGCGGTACTTC. It yields the protein CASSLTGGYERYF.

The J gene is TRBJ1-4, the V gene TRBV5-1; 8 bases map to TRBD1. V gave up 0 bases and J gave up 8 bases; unmatched junction bases: 3. The CDR3 is 14 amino acids. Germline CDR1 is SGHRS and CDR2 is YFSETQ. CDR3 DNA: TGCGCCAGCAGCTTGGGTCAGGGGGCGGAAAAACTGTTTTTT. This encodes CASSLGQGAEKLFF.

The rearrangement uses TRBV2 and TRBJ2-2, with TRBD1 identical over 10 bases. This CDR3 comprises 15 residues. V trimming: 6 bases; J trimming: 6 bases; junction bases outside the gene matches: 7. Germline CDR1 and CDR2: SNHLY and FYNNEI. The CDR3 region is CASRDLGQGSGELFF. The CDR3, as DNA: TGTGCCAGCAGAGACCTGGGACAGGGGTCCGGGGAGCTGTTTTTT.

In nucleotides, the CDR3 is TGTGCCAGCATTGGGTGGGGCCCCGGGGAGCTGTTTTTT. Translation: CASIGWGPGELFF. The chain is built from TRBV28 and TRBJ2-2; possible D gene TRBD1, 5 bases. The CDR3 totals 13 residues. V lost 7 bases, J lost 6 bases, and 12 bases lay in between. Germline V gene lookup returns CDR1 MDHEN and CDR2 SYDVKM. The whole variable domain, filled in from reference TRBV28 and TRBJ2-2, reads DVKVTQSSRYLVKRTGEKVFLECVQDMDHENMFWYRQDPGLGLRLIYFSYDVKMKEKGDIPEGYSVSREKKERFSLILESASTNQTSMYLCASIGWGPGELFFGEGSRLTVL.

V is TRBV15 and J is TRBJ1-1; 7 positions match TRBD1. CDR3 length: 14 residues. J lost 1 base, V lost 1 base, and 0 bases had no gene match. Germline V gene sequence: CDR1 LNHNV, CDR2 YYDKDF (reference sequence). The CDR3 reads CATSRAGGNTEAFF. CDR3 DNA: TGTGCCACCAGCAGAGCAGGGGGGAACACTGAAGCTTTCTTT.

This chain joins TRBV5-4 and TRBJ2-3; no clear D. V shed 1 base and J shed 1 base, with 13 bases lying between them. The V gene's germline CDR1 is SGHNT and CDR2 YYREEE (reference sequence). This CDR3 is 16 amino acids long. DNA for the CDR3: TGTGCCAGCAGCTTGCAGGCAACCTATCGCACAGATACGCAGTATTTT. This gives the protein CASSLQATYRTDTQYF.

The chain has TRBV4-1 and TRBJ1-2; 8 bases map to TRBD1. This CDR3 has 17 amino acids. Germline V gives CDR1 MGHRA, CDR2 YSYEKL. With 1 base clipped from V and 0 bases from J, the junction kept 7 bases outside the gene matches. The CDR3 DNA reads TGCGCCAGCAGCCAAGTGGGGCAGGGGGCCGCTAACTATGGCTACACCTTC. Its translation: CASSQVGQGAANYGYTF.

This clone was seen more than once but under ten times. The chain combines TRBV5-1 with TRBJ1-4, with 7 bases aligning to TRBD1. The CDR3 extends over 17 amino acids. V gave up 3 bases and J gave up 2 bases; unmatched junction bases: 10. Germline CDR1 and CDR2: SGHRS and YFSETQ. The CDR3 DNA reads as TGCGCCAGCAGCTCTTCCCCGACAGGGTCGACTAATGAAAAACTGTTTTTT. Translated: CASSSSPTGSTNEKLFF.

The chain combines TRBV9 with TRBJ2-3; 8 bases are shared with TRBD2. The CDR3 is made up of 15 amino acids. CDR1 and CDR2 from the germline V gene are SGDLS and YYNGEE. V lost 2 bases and J lost 2; bases outside the gene matches: 4. CDR3 sequence: CASSVERGFTDTQYF. The CDR3, as DNA: TGTGCCAGCAGCGTCGAGCGGGGGTTCACAGATACGCAGTATTTT. Based on the CDR3 plus reference TRBV9 and TRBJ2-3, the full variable domain is DSGVTQTPKHLITATGQRVTLRCSPRSGDLSVYWYQQSLDQGLQFLIQYYNGEERAKGNILERFSAQQFPDLHSELNLSSLELGDSALYFCASSVERGFTDTQYFGPGTRLTVL.

The chain joins TRBV7-2 to TRBJ1-5; 7 nucleotides line up with TRBD1. The CDR3 runs 13 residues. Germline-derived CDR1 and CDR2 are SGHTA and FQGNSA. The trim removed 4 bases at V and 5 bases at J, leaving 2 bases unmatched. Written as DNA, the CDR3 is TGTGCCAGCAGCTCCCAGGGGGATCAGCCCCAGCATTTT. The encoded protein is CASSSQGDQPQHF.

This clone has just a few counts. The J gene is TRBJ2-7, the V gene TRBV4-3, with a weak D call TRBD1 (6 bases). Per germline, CDR1 LGHNA and CDR2 YSLEER. The CDR3 extends over 15 amino acids. V lost 1 base to trimming and J lost 3 bases, with 13 bases between them. In nucleotides, the CDR3 is TGCGCCAGCAGCCAAGGAACAGGGAGCCGCTACGAGCAGTACTTC. Encoded protein: CASSQGTGSRYEQYF.

CDR3 amino acids: CASSLPGQGRIAGGYGYTF. The CDR3 DNA reads as TGTGCCAGCAGCTTGCCAGGGCAGGGTCGTATTGCGGGAGGCTATGGCTACACCTTC. The gene calls are TRBV5-4 and TRBJ1-2, with a weak D call TRBD1 (5 bases). Trimming removed 1 base at V and 4 bases at J, with 26 bases between. This CDR3 has 19 amino acids. Germline CDR1 SGHNT, CDR2 YYREEE (reference sequence).

A few counts support this clone. The V call is TRBV2, the J call TRBJ2-2, with D possibly TRBD2 on 5 matching bases. Per the germline V gene, CDR1 is SNHLY and CDR2 is FYNNEI. The CDR3 spans 14 residues. V lost 7 bases, J lost 5 bases, and 14 bases lay in between. Here the CDR3 DNA reads TGTGCCAGCAAAAACGTCCGGGAAACCGGGGAGCTGTTTTTT. Amino acid sequence: CASKNVRETGELFF.